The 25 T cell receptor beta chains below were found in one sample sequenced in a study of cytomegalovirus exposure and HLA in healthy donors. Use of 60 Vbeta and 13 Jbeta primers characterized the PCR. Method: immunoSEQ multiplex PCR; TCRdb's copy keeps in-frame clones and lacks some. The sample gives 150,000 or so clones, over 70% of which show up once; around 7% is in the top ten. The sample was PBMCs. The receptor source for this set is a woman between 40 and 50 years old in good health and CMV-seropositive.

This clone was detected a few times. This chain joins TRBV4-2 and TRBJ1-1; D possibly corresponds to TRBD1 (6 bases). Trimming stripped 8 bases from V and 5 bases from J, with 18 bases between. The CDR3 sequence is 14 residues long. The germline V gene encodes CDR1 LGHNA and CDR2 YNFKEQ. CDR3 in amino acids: CASARNDRRTEAFF. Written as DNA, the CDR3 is TGTGCCAGCGCAAGAAACGACAGGCGAACTGAAGCTTTCTTT.

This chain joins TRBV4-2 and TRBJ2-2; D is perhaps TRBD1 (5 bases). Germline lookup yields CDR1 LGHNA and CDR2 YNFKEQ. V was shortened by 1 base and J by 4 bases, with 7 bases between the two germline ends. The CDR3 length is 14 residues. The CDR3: CASSQGGATGELFF. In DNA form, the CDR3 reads TGTGCCAGCAGCCAAGGGGGCGCCACCGGGGAGCTGTTTTTT.

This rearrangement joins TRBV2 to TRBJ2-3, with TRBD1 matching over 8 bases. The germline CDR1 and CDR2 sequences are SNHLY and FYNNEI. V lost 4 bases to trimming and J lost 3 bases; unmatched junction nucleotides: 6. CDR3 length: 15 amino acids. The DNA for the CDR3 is TGTGCCAGCAGTGTCGCAGGGGGCGCAACAGATACGCAGTATTTT. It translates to CASSVAGGATDTQYF.

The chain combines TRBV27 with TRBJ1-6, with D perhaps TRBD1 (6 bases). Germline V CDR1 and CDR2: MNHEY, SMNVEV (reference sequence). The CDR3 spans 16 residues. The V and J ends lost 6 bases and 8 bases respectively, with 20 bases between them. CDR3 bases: TGTGCCAGCAGGCTCTCTATACAGGGCGGGTATTCACCCCTCCACTTT. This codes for CASRLSIQGGYSPLHF.

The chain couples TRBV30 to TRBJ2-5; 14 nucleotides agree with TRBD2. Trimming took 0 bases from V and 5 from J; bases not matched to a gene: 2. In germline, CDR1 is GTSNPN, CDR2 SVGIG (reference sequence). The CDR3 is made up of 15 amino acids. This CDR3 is CAWSVWTSGGETQYF. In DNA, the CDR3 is TGTGCCTGGAGTGTATGGACTAGCGGGGGGGAGACCCAGTACTTC. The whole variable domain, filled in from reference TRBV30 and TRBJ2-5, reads SQTIHQWPATLVQPVGSPLSLECTVEGTSNPNLYWYRQAAGRGLQLLFYSVGIGQISSEVPQNLSASRPQDRQFILSSKKLLLSDSGFYLCAWSVWTSGGETQYFGPGTRLLVL.

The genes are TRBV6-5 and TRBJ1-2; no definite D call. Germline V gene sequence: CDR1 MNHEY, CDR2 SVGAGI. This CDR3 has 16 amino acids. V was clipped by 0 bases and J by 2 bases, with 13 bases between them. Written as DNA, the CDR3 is TGTGCCAGCAGTTACTCGAGGTTCGGAGGGAACTATGGCTACACCTTC. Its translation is CASSYSRFGGNYGYTF.

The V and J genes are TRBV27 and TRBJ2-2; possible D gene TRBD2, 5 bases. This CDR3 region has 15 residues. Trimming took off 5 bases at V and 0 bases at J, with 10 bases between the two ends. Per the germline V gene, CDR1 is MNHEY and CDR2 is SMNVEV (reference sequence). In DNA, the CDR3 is TGTGCCAGCAGTCTAACGGGGACGAACACCGGGGAGCTGTTTTTT. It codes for CASSLTGTNTGELFF.

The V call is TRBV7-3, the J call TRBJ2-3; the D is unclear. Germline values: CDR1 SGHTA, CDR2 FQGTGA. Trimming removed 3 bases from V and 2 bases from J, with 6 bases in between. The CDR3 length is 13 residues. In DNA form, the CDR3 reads TGTGCCAGCAGCTTTCGTATCACAGATACGCAGTATTTT. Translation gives CASSFRITDTQYF.

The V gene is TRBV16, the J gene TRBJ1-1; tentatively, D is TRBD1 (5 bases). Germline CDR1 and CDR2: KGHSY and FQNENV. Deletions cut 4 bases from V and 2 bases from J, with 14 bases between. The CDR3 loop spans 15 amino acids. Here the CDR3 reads CASSRVKGTNTEAFF. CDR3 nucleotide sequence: TGTGCCAGCAGCCGCGTGAAGGGGACTAACACTGAAGCTTTCTTT.

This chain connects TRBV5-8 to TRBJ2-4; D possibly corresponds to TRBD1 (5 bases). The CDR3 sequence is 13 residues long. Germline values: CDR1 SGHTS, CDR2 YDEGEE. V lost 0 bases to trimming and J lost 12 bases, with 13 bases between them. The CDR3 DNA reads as TGTGCCAGCAGCTTGGGTCGACGTGACAGTCAGTACTTC. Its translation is CASSLGRRDSQYF.

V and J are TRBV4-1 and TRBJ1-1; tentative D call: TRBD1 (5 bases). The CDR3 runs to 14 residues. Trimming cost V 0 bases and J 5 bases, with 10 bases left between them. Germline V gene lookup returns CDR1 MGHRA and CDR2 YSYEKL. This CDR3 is CASSQDAGKTEAFF. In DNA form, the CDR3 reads TGCGCCAGCAGCCAAGACGCAGGGAAGACTGAAGCTTTCTTT.

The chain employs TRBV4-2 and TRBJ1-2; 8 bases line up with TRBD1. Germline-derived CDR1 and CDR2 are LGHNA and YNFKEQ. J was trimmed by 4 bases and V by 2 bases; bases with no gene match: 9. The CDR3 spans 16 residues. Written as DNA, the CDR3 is TGTGCCAGCAGCCAAAGAGGACAGGGAGTTCTCTATGGCTACACCTTC. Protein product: CASSQRGQGVLYGYTF.

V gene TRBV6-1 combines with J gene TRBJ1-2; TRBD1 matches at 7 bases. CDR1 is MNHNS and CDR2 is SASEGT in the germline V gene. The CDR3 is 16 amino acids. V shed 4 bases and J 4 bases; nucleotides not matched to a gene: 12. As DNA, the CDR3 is TGTGCCAGCAGTGGCAACCGGGACAGACGATCCTATGGCTACACCTTC. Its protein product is CASSGNRDRRSYGYTF.

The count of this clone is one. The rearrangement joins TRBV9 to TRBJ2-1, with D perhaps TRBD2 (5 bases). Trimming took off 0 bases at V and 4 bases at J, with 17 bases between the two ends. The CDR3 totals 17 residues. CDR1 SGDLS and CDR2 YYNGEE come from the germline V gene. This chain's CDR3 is CASSVDAGLAPYNEQFF. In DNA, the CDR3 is TGTGCCAGCAGCGTAGACGCGGGTTTGGCGCCTTACAATGAGCAGTTCTTC.

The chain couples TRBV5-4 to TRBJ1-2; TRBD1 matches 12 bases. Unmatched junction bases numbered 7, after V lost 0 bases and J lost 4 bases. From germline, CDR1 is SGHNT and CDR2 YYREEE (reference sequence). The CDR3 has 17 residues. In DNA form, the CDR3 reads TGTGCCAGCAGCTTGGGGGACAGGGGGCGCCTAGGCTATGGCTACACCTTC. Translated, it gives CASSLGDRGRLGYGYTF.

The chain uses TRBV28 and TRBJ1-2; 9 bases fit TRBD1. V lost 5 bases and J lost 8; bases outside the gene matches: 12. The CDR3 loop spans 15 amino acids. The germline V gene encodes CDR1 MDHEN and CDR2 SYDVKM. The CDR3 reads CASSPTDRGRGGYTF. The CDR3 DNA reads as TGTGCCAGCAGTCCTACGGACAGGGGACGGGGAGGCTACACCTTC.

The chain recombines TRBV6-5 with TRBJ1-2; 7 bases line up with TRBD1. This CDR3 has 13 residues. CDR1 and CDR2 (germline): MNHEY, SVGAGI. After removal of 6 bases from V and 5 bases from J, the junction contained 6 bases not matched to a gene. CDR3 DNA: TGTGCCAGCAGAGCTACAGGGGAGTATGGCTACACCTTC. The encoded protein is CASRATGEYGYTF.

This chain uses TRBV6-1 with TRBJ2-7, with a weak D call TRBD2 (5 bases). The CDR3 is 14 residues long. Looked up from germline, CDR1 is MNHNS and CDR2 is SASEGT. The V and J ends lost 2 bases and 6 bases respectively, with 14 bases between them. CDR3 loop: CASSELAGEGEQYF. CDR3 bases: TGTGCCAGCAGTGAACTTGCCGGGGAAGGCGAGCAGTACTTC.

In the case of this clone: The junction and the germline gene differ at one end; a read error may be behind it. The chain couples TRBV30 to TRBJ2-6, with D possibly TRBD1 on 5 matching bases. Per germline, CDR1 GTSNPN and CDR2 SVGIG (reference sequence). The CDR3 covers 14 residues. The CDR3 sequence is CAWSGTSGANGLTF. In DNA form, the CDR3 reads TGTGCCTGGAGTGGGACGTCTGGGGCCAACGGCCTGACTTTC.

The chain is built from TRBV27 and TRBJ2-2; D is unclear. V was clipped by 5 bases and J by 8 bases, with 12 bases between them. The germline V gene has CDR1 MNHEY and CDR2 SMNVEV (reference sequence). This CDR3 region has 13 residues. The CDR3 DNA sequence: TGTGCCAGCAGTCTAGACTGGTTGGGGGAGCTGTTTTTT. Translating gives CASSLDWLGELFF.

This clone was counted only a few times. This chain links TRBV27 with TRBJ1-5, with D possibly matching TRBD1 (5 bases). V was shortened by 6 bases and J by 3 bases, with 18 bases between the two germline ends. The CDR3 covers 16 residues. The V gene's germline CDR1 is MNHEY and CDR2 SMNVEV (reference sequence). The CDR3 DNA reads TGTGCCAGCAGGCCAAACCCGACAGTCCTCAATCAGCCCCAGCATTTT. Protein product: CASRPNPTVLNQPQHF.

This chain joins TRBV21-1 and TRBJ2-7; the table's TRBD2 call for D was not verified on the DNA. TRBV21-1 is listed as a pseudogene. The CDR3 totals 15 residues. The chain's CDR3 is CASSDSGLAEYEQYF. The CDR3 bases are TGTGCCAGCAGCGATTCCGGACTAGCGGAGTACGAGCAGTACTTC.

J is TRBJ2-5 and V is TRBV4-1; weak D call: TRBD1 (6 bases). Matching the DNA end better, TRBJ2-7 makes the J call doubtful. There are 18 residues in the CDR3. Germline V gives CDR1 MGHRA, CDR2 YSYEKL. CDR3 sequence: CASSQEYSGVTGIYEQYF. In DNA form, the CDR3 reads TGCGCCAGCAGCCAAGAGTATAGTGGGGTTACAGGGATCTACGAGCAGTACTTC.

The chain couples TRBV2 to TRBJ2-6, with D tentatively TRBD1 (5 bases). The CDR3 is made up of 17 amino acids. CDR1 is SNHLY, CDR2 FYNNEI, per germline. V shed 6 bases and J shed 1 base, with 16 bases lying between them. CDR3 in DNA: TGTGCCAGCAGCCCAGCAGGGAAGCCTTCTGGGGCCAACGTCCTGACTTTC. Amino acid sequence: CASSPAGKPSGANVLTF.

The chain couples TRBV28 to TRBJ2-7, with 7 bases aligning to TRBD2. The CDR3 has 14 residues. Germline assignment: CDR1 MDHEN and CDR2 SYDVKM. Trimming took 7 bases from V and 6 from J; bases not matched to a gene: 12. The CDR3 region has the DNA TGTGCCAGCATCGGCGGGGGAGGCTTCTCCGAGCAGTACTTC. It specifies CASIGGGGFSEQYF.